This T cell receptor (beta chain) was identified in a study of cytomegalovirus exposure and HLA in healthy donors. Points on this clone: The antigen remains undetermined.

Primers included in the PCR were 60 Vbeta and 13 Jbeta primers. Clones were sequenced by immunoSEQ multiplex PCR, and TCRdb holds only the in-frame ones, with some missing. The sample has 150,000 to 200,000 clones, roughly three quarters seen once. Germline CDR1 is SGHAT and CDR2 is FQDESV (reference sequence). The CDR3 is 16 amino acids. V was clipped by 2 bases and J by 0 bases, with 14 bases between them. Findings and limits, study-wide: The authors reported that TCR beta sequences could predict HLA-A and HLA-B alleles. These predictions were accurate for most subjects in the first cohort.

The V and J genes are TRBV11-1 and TRBJ2-7; perhaps TRBD2 as D (5 bases). The source is a woman aged 40 to 49 in good health and CMV-seropositive. The sample was PBMCs. CDR3 DNA: TGTGCCAGCAGCTTACTTCGGGGTGGGAGCTCCTACGAGCAGTACTTC. Protein sequence: CASSLLRGGSSYEQYF.